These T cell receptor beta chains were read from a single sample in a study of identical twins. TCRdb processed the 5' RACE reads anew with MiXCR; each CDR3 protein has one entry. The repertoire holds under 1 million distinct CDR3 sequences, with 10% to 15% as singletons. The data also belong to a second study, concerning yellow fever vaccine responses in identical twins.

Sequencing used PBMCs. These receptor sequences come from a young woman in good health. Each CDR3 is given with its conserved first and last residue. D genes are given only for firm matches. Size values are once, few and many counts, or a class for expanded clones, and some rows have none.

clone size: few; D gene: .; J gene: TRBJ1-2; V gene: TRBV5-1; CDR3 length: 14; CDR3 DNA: TGCGCCAGCAGCCGGGAAGGAAGGGGCGATGGCTACACCTTC; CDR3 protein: CASSREGRGDGYTF
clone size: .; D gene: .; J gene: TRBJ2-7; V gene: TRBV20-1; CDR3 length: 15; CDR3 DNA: TGCAGTGCTAGAGCGGGCTCTCGGGGGACCTACGAGCAGTACTTC; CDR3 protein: CSARAGSRGTYEQYF
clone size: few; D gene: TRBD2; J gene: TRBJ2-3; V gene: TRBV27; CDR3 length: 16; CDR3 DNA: TGTGCCAGCAGTCAGAGTAGCGGGGGGATCACAGATACGCAGTATTTT; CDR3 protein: CASSQSSGGITDTQYF
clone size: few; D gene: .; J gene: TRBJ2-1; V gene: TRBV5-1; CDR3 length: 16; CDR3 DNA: TGCGCCAGCAGCTTGGCCGGGCGGGGGCAAAGTAATGAGCAGTTCTTC; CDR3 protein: CASSLAGRGQSNEQFF
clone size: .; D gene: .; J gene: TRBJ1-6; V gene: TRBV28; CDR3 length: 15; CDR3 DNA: TGTGCCAGCAGTTACTTTGTTGCAGGAAATTCACCCCTCCACTTT; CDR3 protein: CASSYFVAGNSPLHF
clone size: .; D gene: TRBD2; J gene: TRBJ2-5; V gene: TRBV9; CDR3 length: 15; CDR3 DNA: TGTGCCAGCAGCCCCCGACTAGCGGGATATGAGACCCAGTACTTC; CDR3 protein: CASSPRLAGYETQYF
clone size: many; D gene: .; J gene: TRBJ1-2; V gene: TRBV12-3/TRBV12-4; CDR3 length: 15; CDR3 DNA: TGTGCCAGCAGTCAATACAGGGAGGGTATCTATGGCTACACCTTC; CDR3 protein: CASSQYREGIYGYTF
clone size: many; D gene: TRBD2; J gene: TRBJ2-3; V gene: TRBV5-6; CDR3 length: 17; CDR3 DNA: TGTGCCAGCAGCCGTCGCTTGAGGGAGGGCCGTGCAGATACGCAGTATTTT; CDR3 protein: CASSRRLREGRADTQYF
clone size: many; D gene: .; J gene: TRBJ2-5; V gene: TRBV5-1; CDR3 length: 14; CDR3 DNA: TGCGCCAGCAACCTAACAGGGCGGTACGAGACCCAGTACTTC; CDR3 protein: CASNLTGRYETQYF
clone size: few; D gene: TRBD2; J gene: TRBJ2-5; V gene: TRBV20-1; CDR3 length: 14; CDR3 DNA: TGCAGTGCTAGCCCGGGACTAGCGGGAGAGACCCAGTACTTC; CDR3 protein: CSASPGLAGETQYF
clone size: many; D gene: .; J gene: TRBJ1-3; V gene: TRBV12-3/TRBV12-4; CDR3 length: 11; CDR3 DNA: TGTGCCAGCAGCCCTGGAAACACCATATATTTT; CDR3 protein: CASSPGNTIYF
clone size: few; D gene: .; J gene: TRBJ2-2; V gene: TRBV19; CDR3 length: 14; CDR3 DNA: TGTGCCTCCCACCCCGGGAGCAGGACCGGGGAGCTGTTTTTT; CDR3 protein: CASHPGSRTGELFF
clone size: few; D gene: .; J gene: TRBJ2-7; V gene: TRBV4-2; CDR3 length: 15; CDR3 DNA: TGTGCCAGCAGCCAACCACAGGGTCAGGTCTACGAGCAGTACTTC; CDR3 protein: CASSQPQGQVYEQYF
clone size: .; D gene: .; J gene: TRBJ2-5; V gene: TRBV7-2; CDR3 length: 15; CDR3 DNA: TGTGCCAGCAGGCGAACAGGGAATGGTCAAGAGACCCAGTACTTC; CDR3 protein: CASRRTGNGQETQYF
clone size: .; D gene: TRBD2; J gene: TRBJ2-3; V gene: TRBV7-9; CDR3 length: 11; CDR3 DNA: TGTGCCAGCAGCTTAGCGGGACTAGCGTCCTTT; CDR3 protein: CASSLAGLASF
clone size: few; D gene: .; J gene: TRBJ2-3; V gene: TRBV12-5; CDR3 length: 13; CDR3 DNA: TGTGCTAGTGGTTTGAGCCGCACAGATACGCAGTATTTT; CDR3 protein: CASGLSRTDTQYF
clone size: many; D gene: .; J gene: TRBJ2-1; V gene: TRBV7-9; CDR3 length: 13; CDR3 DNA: TGTGCCAGCAGCTTAGCTTCCGGCAATGAGCAGTTCTTC; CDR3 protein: CASSLASGNEQFF
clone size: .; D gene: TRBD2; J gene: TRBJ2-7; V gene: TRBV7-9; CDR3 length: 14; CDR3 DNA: TGTGCCAGCAGCCCCAGACTAGCGGGAGGGGAGCAGTACTTC; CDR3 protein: CASSPRLAGGEQYF
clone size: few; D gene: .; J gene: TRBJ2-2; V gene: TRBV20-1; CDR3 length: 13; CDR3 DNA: TGCAGTGCTAGAGGTCAGACAGTCGGGGAGCTGTTTTTT; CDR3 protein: CSARGQTVGELFF
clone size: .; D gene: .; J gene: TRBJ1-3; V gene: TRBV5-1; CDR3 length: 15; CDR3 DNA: TGCGCCAGCAGCCCGAGGGGACTCTCTGGAAACACCATATATTTT; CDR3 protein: CASSPRGLSGNTIYF
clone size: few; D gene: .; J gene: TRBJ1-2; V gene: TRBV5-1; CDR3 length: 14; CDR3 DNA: TGCGCCAGCAGCCCACAGGGCCCCCAGGATGGCTACACCTTC; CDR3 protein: CASSPQGPQDGYTF
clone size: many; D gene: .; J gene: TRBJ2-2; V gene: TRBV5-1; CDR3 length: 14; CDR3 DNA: TGCGCCAGCAGCTTAGCGAGCCACACCGGGGAGCTGTTTTTT; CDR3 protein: CASSLASHTGELFF
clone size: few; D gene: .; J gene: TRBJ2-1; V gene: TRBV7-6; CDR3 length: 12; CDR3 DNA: TGTGCCAGCAGCAGTGATGGGGATGAGCAGTTCTTC; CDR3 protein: CASSSDGDEQFF
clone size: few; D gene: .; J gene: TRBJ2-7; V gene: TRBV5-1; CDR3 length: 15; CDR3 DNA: TGCGCCAGCAGCTTGGGACGGGTGAGCTCCTACGAGCAGTACTTC; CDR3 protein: CASSLGRVSSYEQYF
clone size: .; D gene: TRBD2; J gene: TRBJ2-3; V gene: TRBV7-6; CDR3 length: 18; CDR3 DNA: TGTGCCAGCAGCCCTAGATGGGGCGCGGGGGGAAGCACAGATACGCAGTATTTT; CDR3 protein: CASSPRWGAGGSTDTQYF
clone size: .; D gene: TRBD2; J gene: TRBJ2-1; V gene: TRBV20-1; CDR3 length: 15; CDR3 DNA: TGCAGTGCTAGAGTGGCGGGAGGGCCCTCCCCTGAGCAGTTCTTC; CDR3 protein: CSARVAGGPSPEQFF
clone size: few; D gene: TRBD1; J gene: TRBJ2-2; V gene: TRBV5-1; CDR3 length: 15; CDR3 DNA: TGCGCCAGCCGTCCCGGGACAGGGGGCACCGGGGAGCTGTTTTTT; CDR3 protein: CASRPGTGGTGELFF
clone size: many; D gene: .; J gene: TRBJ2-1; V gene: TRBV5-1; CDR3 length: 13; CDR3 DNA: TGCGCCAGCGCGGGTACACAAATTTCTGAGCAGTTCTTC; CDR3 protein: CASAGTQISEQFF
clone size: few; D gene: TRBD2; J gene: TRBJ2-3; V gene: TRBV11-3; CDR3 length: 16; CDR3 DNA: TGTGCCAGCAGCCCGGGAGGACTAGCGGCGGCAGATACGCAGTATTTT; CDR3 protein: CASSPGGLAAADTQYF
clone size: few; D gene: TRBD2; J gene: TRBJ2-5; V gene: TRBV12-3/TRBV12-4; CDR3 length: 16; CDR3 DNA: TGTGCCAGCAGTTTAGCCCTAGCGGGAGTTGGGGAGACCCAGTACTTC; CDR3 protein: CASSLALAGVGETQYF
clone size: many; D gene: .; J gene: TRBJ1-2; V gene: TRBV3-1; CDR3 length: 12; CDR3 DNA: TGTGCCAGCAGCCAAGATGACTATGGCTACACCTTC; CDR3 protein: CASSQDDYGYTF
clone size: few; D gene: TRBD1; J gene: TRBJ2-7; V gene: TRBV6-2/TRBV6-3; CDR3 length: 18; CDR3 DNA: TGTGCCAGCAGTTACCCCCCCCGACAGGGGGGGCTTCACTACGAGCAGTACTTC; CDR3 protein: CASSYPPRQGGLHYEQYF
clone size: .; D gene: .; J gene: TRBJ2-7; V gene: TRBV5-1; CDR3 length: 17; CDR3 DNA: TGCGCCAGCAGCTTGGGACTAGCGCCGACAGGGCGATACGAGCAGTACTTC; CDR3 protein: CASSLGLAPTGRYEQYF